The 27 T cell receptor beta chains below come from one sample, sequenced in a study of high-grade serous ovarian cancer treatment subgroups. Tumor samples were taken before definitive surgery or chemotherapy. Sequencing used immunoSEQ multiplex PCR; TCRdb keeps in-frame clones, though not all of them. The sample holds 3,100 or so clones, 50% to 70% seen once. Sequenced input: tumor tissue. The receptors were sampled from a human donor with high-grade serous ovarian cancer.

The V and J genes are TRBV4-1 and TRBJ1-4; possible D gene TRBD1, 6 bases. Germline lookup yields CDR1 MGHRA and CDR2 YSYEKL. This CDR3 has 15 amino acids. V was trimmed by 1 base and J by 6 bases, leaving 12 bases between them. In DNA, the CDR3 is TGCGCCAGCAGCCAAGGGCAAGGGGGGGATGAAAAACTGTTTTTT. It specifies CASSQGQGGDEKLFF.

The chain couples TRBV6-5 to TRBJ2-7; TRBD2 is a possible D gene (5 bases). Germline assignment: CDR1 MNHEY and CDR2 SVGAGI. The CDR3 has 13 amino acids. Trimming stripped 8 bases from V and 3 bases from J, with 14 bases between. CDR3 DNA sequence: TGTGCCAGCCCTCCTAGCAGTTACTACGAGCAGTACTTC. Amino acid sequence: CASPPSSYYEQYF.

The CDR3 DNA is TGTGCCAGCAGTCTTAGTCTCGCGGGCAATCAGCCCCAGCATTTT. Translated, it gives CASSLSLAGNQPQHF. The chain combines TRBV28 with TRBJ1-5; D unresolved. V dropped 5 bases and J dropped 2 bases, with 13 bases sitting between them. From germline, CDR1 is MDHEN and CDR2 SYDVKM. This CDR3 region has 15 residues. Drawing the rest from reference TRBV28 and TRBJ1-5, the complete variable domain is DVKVTQSSRYLVKRTGEKVFLECVQDMDHENMFWYRQDPGLGLRLIYFSYDVKMKEKGDIPEGYSVSREKKERFSLILESASTNQTSMYLCASSLSLAGNQPQHFGDGTRLSIL.

The CDR3 sequence: CASSLRPGQPQHF. The CDR3 DNA follows: TGTGCCAGCAGCTTAAGGCCAGGTCAGCCCCAGCATTTT. The chain uses TRBV7-3 and TRBJ1-5; D not resolved. CDR1 and CDR2 (germline): SGHTA, FQGTGA. The CDR3 has 13 amino acids. Trimming left V 1 base short and J 6 bases short, with 7 bases between.

The chain's CDR3 is CASSGSEAGLAGELFF. In nucleotides, the CDR3 is TGTGCCAGCAGCGGGTCCGAGGCGGGGTTGGCCGGGGAGCTGTTTTTT. This chain links TRBV4-2 with TRBJ2-2; maybe TRBD2 (6 bases). The germline V and J ends were trimmed by 5 bases and 6 bases, with 19 bases remaining between them. Germline V CDR1 and CDR2: LGHNA, YNFKEQ. This CDR3 has 16 residues.

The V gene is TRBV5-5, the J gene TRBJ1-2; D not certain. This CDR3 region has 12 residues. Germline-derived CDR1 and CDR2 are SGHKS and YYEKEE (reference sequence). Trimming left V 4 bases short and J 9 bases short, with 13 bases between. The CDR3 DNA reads TGTGCCAGCAGCGTGGACGGGCAGCGCTACACCTTC. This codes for CASSVDGQRYTF.

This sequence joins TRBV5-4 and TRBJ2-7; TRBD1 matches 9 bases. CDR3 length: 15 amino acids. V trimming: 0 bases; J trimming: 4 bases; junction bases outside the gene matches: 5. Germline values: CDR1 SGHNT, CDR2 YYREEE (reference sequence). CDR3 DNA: TGTGCCAGCAGCTTGGGACAGGGGGGAGGGTACGAGCAGTACTTC. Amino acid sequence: CASSLGQGGGYEQYF.

CDR3 residues: CASSLQWETQYF. The CDR3 nucleotides read TGTGCCAGCAGTCTTCAGTGGGAGACCCAGTACTTC. The V call is TRBV28, the J call TRBJ2-5; D gene uncertain. V lost 5 bases to trimming and J lost 5 bases, with 9 bases between them. The CDR3 is made up of 12 amino acids. Germline assignment: CDR1 MDHEN and CDR2 SYDVKM.

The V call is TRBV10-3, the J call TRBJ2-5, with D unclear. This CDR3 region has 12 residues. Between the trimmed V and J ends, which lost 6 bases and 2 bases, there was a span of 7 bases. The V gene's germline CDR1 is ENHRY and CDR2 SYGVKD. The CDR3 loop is CAISLLQETQYF. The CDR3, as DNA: TGTGCCATCAGCCTCCTTCAAGAGACCCAGTACTTC.

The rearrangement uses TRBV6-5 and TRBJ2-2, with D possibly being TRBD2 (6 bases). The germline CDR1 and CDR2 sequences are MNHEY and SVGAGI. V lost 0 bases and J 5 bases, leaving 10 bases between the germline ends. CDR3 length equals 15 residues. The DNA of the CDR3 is TGTGCCAGCAGTTACTCGGCCGGAGGGACCGGGGAGCTGTTTTTT. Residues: CASSYSAGGTGELFF.

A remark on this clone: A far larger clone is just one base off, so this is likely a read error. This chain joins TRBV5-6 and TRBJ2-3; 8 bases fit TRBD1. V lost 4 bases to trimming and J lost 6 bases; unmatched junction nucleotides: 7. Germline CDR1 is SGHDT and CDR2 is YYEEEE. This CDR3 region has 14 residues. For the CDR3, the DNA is TGTGCCAGCAGCGCGACAGGGGCGGCGGATACGCAGTATTTT. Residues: CASSATGAADTQYF.

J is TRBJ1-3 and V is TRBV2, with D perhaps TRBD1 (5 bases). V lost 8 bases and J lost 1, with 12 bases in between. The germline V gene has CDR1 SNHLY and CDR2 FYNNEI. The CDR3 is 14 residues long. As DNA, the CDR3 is TGTGCCAGCGATAGAGGGGATTCTGGAAACACCATATATTTT. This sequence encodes CASDRGDSGNTIYF.

CDR3 residues: CSARQNTEAFF. In nucleotides, the CDR3 is TGCAGCGCTCGACAGAACACTGAAGCTTTCTTT. This chain links TRBV29-1 with TRBJ1-1; D is unclear. In germline, CDR1 is SQVTM, CDR2 ANQGSEA. Between the trimmed V and J ends, which lost 7 bases and 1 base, there was a span of 7 bases. CDR3 size: 11 residues.

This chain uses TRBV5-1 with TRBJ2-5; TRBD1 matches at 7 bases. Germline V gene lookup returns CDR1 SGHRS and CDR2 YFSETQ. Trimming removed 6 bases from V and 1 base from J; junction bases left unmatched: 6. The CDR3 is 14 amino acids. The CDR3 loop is CASTLTGSQETQYF. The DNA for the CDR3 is TGCGCCAGCACCCTGACAGGGTCCCAAGAGACCCAGTACTTC.

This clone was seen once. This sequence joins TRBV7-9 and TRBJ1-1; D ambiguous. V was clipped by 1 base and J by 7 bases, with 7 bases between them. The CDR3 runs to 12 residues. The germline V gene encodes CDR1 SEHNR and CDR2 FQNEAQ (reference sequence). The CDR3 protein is CASSLVSIEAFF. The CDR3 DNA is TGTGCCAGCAGCTTAGTTAGCATTGAAGCTTTCTTT.

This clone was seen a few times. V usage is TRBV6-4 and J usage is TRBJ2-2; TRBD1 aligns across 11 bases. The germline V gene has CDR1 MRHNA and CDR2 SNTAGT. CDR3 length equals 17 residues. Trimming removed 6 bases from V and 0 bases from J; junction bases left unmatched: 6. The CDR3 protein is CASSRWGQGANTGELFF. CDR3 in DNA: TGTGCCAGCAGCCGGTGGGGACAGGGGGCGAACACCGGGGAGCTGTTTTTT.

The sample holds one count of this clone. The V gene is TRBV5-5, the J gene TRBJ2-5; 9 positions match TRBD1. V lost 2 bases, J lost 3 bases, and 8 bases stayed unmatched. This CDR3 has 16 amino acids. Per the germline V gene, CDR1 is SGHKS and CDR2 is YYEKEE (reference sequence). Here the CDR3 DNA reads TGTGCCAGCAGCTTTGATCTAGGACAGGGGAAAGAGACCCAGTACTTC. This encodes CASSFDLGQGKETQYF. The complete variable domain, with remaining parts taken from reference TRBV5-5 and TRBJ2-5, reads DAGVTQSPTHLIKTRGQQVTLRCSPISGHKSVSWYQQVLGQGPQFIFQYYEKEERGRGNFPDRFSARQFPNYSSELNVNALLLGDSALYLCASSFDLGQGKETQYFGPGTRLLVL.

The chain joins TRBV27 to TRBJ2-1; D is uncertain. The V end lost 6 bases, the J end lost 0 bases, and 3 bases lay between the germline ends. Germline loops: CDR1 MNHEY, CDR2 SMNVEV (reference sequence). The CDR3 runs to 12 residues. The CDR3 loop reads CASRGSYNEQFF. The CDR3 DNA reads TGTGCCAGCAGGGGCTCCTACAATGAGCAGTTCTTC.

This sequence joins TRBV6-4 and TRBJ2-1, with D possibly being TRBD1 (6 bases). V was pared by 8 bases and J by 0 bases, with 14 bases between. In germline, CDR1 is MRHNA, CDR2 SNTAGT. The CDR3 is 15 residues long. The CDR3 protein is CASREDSSSYNEQFF. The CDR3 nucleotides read TGTGCCAGCCGAGAGGACAGTAGCTCCTACAATGAGCAGTTCTTC.

The CDR3 spells CASSQTVNTEAFF. DNA for the CDR3: TGTGCCAGCAGCCAGACAGTGAACACTGAAGCTTTCTTT. The chain is built from TRBV27 and TRBJ1-1, with a possible D match to TRBD1 (5 bases). CDR1 is MNHEY, CDR2 SMNVEV, per germline (reference sequence). V lost 6 bases to trimming and J lost 0 bases, with 8 bases between them. The CDR3 totals 13 residues.

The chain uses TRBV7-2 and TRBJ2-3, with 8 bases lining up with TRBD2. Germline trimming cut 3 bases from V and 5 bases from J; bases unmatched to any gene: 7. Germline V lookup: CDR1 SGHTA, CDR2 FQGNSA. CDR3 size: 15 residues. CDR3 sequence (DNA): TGTGCCAGCAGCTTCGACGGGGGGGCGGGAGATACGCAGTATTTT. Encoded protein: CASSFDGGAGDTQYF.

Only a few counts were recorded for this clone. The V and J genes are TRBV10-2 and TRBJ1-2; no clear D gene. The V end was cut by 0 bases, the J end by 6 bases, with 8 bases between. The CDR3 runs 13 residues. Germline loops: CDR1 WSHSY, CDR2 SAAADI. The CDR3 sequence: CASSESPGNGYTF. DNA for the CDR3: TGCGCCAGCAGTGAGTCTCCGGGGAATGGCTACACCTTC.

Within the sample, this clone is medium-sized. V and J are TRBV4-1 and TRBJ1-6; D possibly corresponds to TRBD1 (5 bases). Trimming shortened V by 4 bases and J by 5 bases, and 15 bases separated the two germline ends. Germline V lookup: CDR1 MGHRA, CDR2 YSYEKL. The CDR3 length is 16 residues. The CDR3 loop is CASSPLGDPNNSPLHF. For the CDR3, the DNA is TGCGCCAGCAGCCCCCTAGGGGATCCTAATAATTCACCCCTCCACTTT.

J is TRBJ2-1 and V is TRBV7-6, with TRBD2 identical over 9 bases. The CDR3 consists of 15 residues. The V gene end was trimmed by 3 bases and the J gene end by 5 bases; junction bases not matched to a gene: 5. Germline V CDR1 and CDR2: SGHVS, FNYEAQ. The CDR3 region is CASSFGTSRHNEQFF. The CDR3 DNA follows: TGTGCCAGCAGCTTCGGGACTAGCCGACACAATGAGCAGTTCTTC.

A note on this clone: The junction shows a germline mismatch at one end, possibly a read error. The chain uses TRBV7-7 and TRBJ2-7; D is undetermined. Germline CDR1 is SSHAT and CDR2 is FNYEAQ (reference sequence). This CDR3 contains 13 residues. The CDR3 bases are TGTGCTAGCAGCCCCGGTTTAAGCTACGAGCAGTACTTC. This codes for CASSPGLSYEQYF.

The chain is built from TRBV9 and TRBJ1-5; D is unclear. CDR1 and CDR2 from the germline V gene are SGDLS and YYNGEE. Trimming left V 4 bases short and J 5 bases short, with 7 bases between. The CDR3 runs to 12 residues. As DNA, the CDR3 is TGTGCCAGCAGCAACGGAGATCAGCCCCAGCATTTT. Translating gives CASSNGDQPQHF. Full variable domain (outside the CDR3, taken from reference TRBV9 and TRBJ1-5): DSGVTQTPKHLITATGQRVTLRCSPRSGDLSVYWYQQSLDQGLQFLIQYYNGEERAKGNILERFSAQQFPDLHSELNLSSLELGDSALYFCASSNGDQPQHFGDGTRLSIL.

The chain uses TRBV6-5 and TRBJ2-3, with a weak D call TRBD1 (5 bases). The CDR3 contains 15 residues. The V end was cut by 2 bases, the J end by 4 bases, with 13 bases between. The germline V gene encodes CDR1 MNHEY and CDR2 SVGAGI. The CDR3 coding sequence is TGTGCCAGCAGTTACAGCCAGGGTCCCGCAGATACGCAGTATTTT. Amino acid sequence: CASSYSQGPADTQYF.